The 18 T cell receptor beta chains reported below all come from one sample, sequenced in a study of T-cell reconstitution after alpha-beta-depleted transplantation in children (dated by TCRdb to the mid-2010s). The treatment or condition label for this specimen denotes: allogeneic hematopoietic cell transplantation with graft depleted of TCRalphabeta T cells and CD19 B cells. The library was prepared using PCR. Data came from an Illumina HiSeq 2500. TCR library preparation used molecular barcoding, with unique molecular identifiers applied to normalize quantification of the TCRbeta repertoire. TCRdb redid the processing of the public reads, applying fastp at Q25 and MiXCR, and retained in-frame beta chains. Under each unique CDR3 protein, matching rows form one entry showing the most common genes and DNA. The sample contains some 290,000 distinct CDR3 sequences, around 20% of them found a single time. Of the sample, about a tenth falls within the top ten clones.

Sequencing used PBMCs, mostly from graft donor cells, obtained 180 days after TCRalphabeta/CD19-depleted stem cell transplant. The origin of the receptors is a male patient aged 10-17 years who had a stem cell transplant for acute lymphoblastic leukemia, so the T cells may come from the graft donor.

The chain links TRBV29-1 to TRBJ1-4, with D maybe TRBD1 (5 bases). V lost 7 bases and J lost 0, with 9 bases in between. The CDR3 is 13 amino acids. CDR1 SQVTM and CDR2 ANQGSEA come from the germline V gene. Written as DNA, the CDR3 is TGCAGCGGGGGGGGAGCAACTAATGAAAAACTGTTTTTT. Protein sequence: CSGGGATNEKLFF.

The chain is built from TRBV2 and TRBJ1-3; 7 bases map to TRBD1. Losses at the gene ends were 9 bases for V and 0 bases for J; bases not matched to a gene: 5. The germline CDR1 and CDR2 sequences are SNHLY and FYNNEI. This CDR3 region has 14 residues. The CDR3 loop reads CARSQGLSGNTIYF. CDR3 in DNA: TGTGCCAGATCACAGGGGCTCTCTGGAAACACCATATATTTT.

V is TRBV7-3 and J is TRBJ2-1, with 11 bases identical to TRBD2. CDR1 SGHTA and CDR2 FQGTGA come from the germline V gene. V gave up 1 base and J gave up 0 bases; unmatched junction bases: 11. The CDR3 runs 20 residues. The CDR3, as DNA: TGTGCCAGCAGCTTAATGGTGGCTAGCGGGAGGCCTAGCTCCTACAATGAGCAGTTCTTC. It encodes CASSLMVASGRPSSYNEQFF.

The chain couples TRBV20-1 to TRBJ1-2; D is unresolved. The V end lost 5 bases, the J end lost 12 bases, and 7 bases lay between the germline ends. CDR1 DFQATT and CDR2 SNEGSKA come from the germline V gene (reference sequence). The CDR3 sequence is 8 residues long. CDR3 sequence: CSARSHTF. CDR3 in DNA: TGCAGTGCTCGCTCCCACACCTTC.

This chain connects TRBV6-5 to TRBJ2-7; D is uncertain. Germline lookup yields CDR1 MNHEY and CDR2 SVGAGI. This CDR3 has 14 residues. The V end lost 2 bases, the J end lost 1 base, and 9 bases lay between the germline ends. The CDR3: CASSYAEPSYEQYF. The CDR3 DNA follows: TGTGCCAGCAGTTACGCGGAGCCTTCCTACGAGCAGTACTTC.

The chain has TRBV19 and TRBJ1-2; D uncertain. The CDR3 loop spans 12 amino acids. CDR1 and CDR2 from the germline V gene are LNHDA and SQIVND (reference sequence). V was cut by 3 bases and J by 8 bases, with 10 bases left in between. CDR3 region: CASSIGHGGYTF. The CDR3, as DNA: TGTGCCAGTAGTATCGGCCACGGCGGCTACACCTTC.

The V call is TRBV3-1, the J call TRBJ2-1; 10 positions agree with TRBD2. CDR3 length: 17 amino acids. J was trimmed by 6 bases and V by 0 bases; bases with no gene match: 8. Per the germline V gene, CDR1 is LGHDT and CDR2 is YNNKEL (reference sequence). The CDR3 reads CASSQDLLAGVSNEQFF. CDR3 coding DNA: TGTGCCAGCAGCCAAGATCTCCTAGCGGGAGTTAGCAATGAGCAGTTCTTC.

This chain connects TRBV7-2 to TRBJ1-1; 8 bases match TRBD1. Germline V gene lookup returns CDR1 SGHTA and CDR2 FQGNSA. V lost 1 base and J lost 7; bases outside the gene matches: 8. The CDR3 runs to 15 residues. As DNA, the CDR3 is TGTGCCAGCAGCTTAGAACCAGGGGGCCGTAGTGAAGCTTTCTTT. This translates into CASSLEPGGRSEAFF.

The J gene is TRBJ2-1, the V gene TRBV6-1, with TRBD2 identical over 13 bases. There are 19 residues in the CDR3. Germline values: CDR1 MNHNS, CDR2 SASEGT. J lost 4 bases, V lost 5 bases, and 14 bases had no gene match. The CDR3 DNA reads as TGTGCCAGCAGTCCCCTTCCGGCCCGGACTAGCGGGAGTTACAATGAGCAGTTCTTC. Translating it yields CASSPLPARTSGSYNEQFF.

In its sample, this clonotype was seen a few times. The chain combines TRBV6-1 with TRBJ2-1; TRBD2 matches at 9 bases. V dropped 6 bases and J dropped 4; count of bases not matched to a gene: 10. CDR3 length: 16 residues. Germline loops: CDR1 MNHNS, CDR2 SASEGT. CDR3 sequence (DNA): TGTGCCAGCAGCTTCTGGGGTAGCGGGAGTTACAATGAGCAGTTCTTC. Translating gives CASSFWGSGSYNEQFF.

This clonotype turned up a few times. The chain combines TRBV5-1 with TRBJ2-1; D not resolved. Deletions cut 1 base from V and 0 bases from J, with 5 bases between. This CDR3 is built from 14 residues. The germline V gene has CDR1 SGHRS and CDR2 YFSETQ. CDR3 sequence: CASSLMSSYNEQFF. CDR3 nucleotides: TGCGCCAGCAGCTTGATGAGCTCCTACAATGAGCAGTTCTTC.

This clonotype has only a few counts. This rearrangement joins TRBV4-1 to TRBJ2-7; TRBD1 agrees at 7 bases. Germline loops: CDR1 MGHRA, CDR2 YSYEKL. J gave up 0 bases and V 0 bases, and 11 bases lay outside the gene matches. This CDR3 is built from 18 residues. CDR3 region: CASSQDPWADRASYEQYF. CDR3 nucleotide sequence: TGCGCCAGCAGCCAAGATCCCTGGGCTGACAGGGCCTCCTACGAGCAGTACTTC.

The table lists this clonotype with a few counts. The chain employs TRBV5-1 and TRBJ2-2; tentative D call: TRBD1 (6 bases). The germline V and J ends were trimmed by 0 bases and 4 bases, with 10 bases remaining between them. The germline CDR1 and CDR2 sequences are SGHRS and YFSETQ. CDR3 size: 15 residues. The CDR3 DNA follows: TGCGCCAGCAGCTTGGCCGGCAGGGGCACCGGGGAGCTGTTTTTT. It is translated as CASSLAGRGTGELFF.

About this clonotype itself: A read error is likely, as this CDR3 ends without the conserved phenylalanine or tryptophan. The chain employs TRBV6-1 and TRBJ2-1; D might be TRBD1 (5 bases). V dropped 2 bases and J dropped 3 bases, with 8 bases sitting between them. The germline gives CDR1 MNHNS, CDR2 SASEGT. This CDR3 is 14 amino acids long. The CDR3 here is CASSEWTSYNEQFL. In nucleotides, the CDR3 is TGTGCCAGCAGTGAATGGACAAGCTACAATGAGCAGTTCCTC.

Notes on this clonotype: The junction differs from germline at one of its ends, possibly a read error. The rearrangement joins TRBV3-1 to TRBJ1-2, with D possibly matching TRBD1 (6 bases). Germline assignment: CDR1 LGHDT and CDR2 YNNKEL (reference sequence). CDR3 length: 18 residues. CDR3 nucleotide sequence: TGTACCAGCAGCCCCCACGGCGGACAGCCCCTGGGGGCCTATGGCTACACCTTC. As protein: CTSSPHGGQPLGAYGYTF.

The J gene is TRBJ2-1, the V gene TRBV9; 9 nucleotides match TRBD2. Per the germline V gene, CDR1 is SGDLS and CDR2 is YYNGEE. The CDR3 contains 17 residues. The junction had 4 bases not matched to a gene; V was cut back by 0 bases and J by 0 bases. This chain's CDR3 is CASSVGGRDFSYNEQFF. The CDR3 DNA follows: TGTGCCAGCAGCGTAGGCGGGAGGGACTTCTCCTACAATGAGCAGTTCTTC.

CDR3 in amino acids: CASSQWGYGILMNTEAFF. CDR3 bases: TGTGCCAGCAGCCAATGGGGGTATGGAATTCTTATGAACACTGAAGCTTTCTTT. V gene TRBV3-1 combines with J gene TRBJ1-1; possible D gene TRBD1, 5 bases. Looked up from germline, CDR1 is LGHDT and CDR2 is YNNKEL (reference sequence). V was shortened by 2 bases and J by 0 bases, with 19 bases between the two germline ends. The CDR3 contains 18 residues.

V and J are TRBV7-9 and TRBJ2-3, with D unclear. Looked up from germline, CDR1 is SEHNR and CDR2 is FQNEAQ (reference sequence). The CDR3 has 10 amino acids. CDR3 protein: CTPAPDTQYF. CDR3 in DNA: TGTACACCAGCTCCAGATACGCAGTATTTT.